One and the same sample provided the 23 T cell receptor beta chains below, sequenced in a study of blood T cell repertoires in COVID-19. Profiled with immunoSEQ multiplex PCR; TCRdb holds only in-frame clones, not every one. Among about 270,000 clones listed, 85% to 90% were seen once. Sequencing was done on a sample of PBMCs or T cells enriched from blood (not recorded which). These receptors came from a woman in her late teens or twenties who had recovered from COVID-19.

The rearrangement uses TRBV5-1 and TRBJ1-1; D call uncertain. Per germline, CDR1 SGHRS and CDR2 YFSETQ. This CDR3 contains 15 residues. Trimming took off 3 bases at V and 4 bases at J, with 16 bases between the two ends. The CDR3 region has the DNA TGCGCCAGCAGCTCATTACAGCCTTTGGGCACTGAAGCTTTCTTT. It specifies CASSSLQPLGTEAFF.

J is TRBJ1-1 and V is TRBV28; D gene ambiguous. The CDR3 runs 13 residues. CDR1 MDHEN and CDR2 SYDVKM come from the germline V gene. Deletions cut 6 bases from V and 3 bases from J, with 11 bases between. CDR3: CASRGFGDTEAFF. For the CDR3, the DNA is TGTGCCAGCAGGGGTTTCGGAGACACTGAAGCTTTCTTT. The variable domain in full, completed from reference TRBV28 and TRBJ1-1, reads DVKVTQSSRYLVKRTGEKVFLECVQDMDHENMFWYRQDPGLGLRLIYFSYDVKMKEKGDIPEGYSVSREKKERFSLILESASTNQTSMYLCASRGFGDTEAFFGQGTRLTVV.

This chain joins TRBV3-1 (or the pseudogene TRBV3-2) and TRBJ2-5, with unresolved D. The CDR3 totals 15 residues. Germline V gene lookup returns CDR1 LGHDT and CDR2 YNNKEL (reference sequence). Trimming stripped 4 bases from V and 5 bases from J, with 17 bases between. The CDR3 DNA follows: TGTGCCAGCAGCCGAACACCGGCCGCGCGGGAGACCCAGTACTTC. This encodes CASSRTPAARETQYF.

V gene TRBV4-1 combines with J gene TRBJ2-1, with a weak D call TRBD2 (7 bases). The germline V gene has CDR1 MGHRA and CDR2 YSYEKL. This CDR3 spans 14 amino acids. The V and J ends lost 1 base and 9 bases respectively, with 13 bases between them. This CDR3 reads CASSQVGGLPEQFF. DNA of the CDR3: TGCGCCAGCAGCCAAGTCGGGGGGCTCCCTGAGCAGTTCTTC.

The rearrangement links TRBV6-1 to TRBJ1-3; D call uncertain. The CDR3 is made up of 13 amino acids. Deletions cut 3 bases from V and 3 bases from J, with 6 bases between. The germline V gene has CDR1 MNHNS and CDR2 SASEGT. CDR3 bases: TGTGCCAGCAGTGAGGACTTTGGAAACACCATATATTTT. Translated, it gives CASSEDFGNTIYF.

The chain employs TRBV9 and TRBJ2-7; tentatively, D is TRBD2 (6 bases). CDR3 length: 15 amino acids. CDR1 and CDR2 (germline): SGDLS, YYNGEE. Trimming removed 4 bases at V and 1 base at J, with 15 bases between. CDR3 amino acids: CASSYGTGESYEQYF. The CDR3, as DNA: TGTGCCAGCAGCTATGGGACGGGGGAATCCTACGAGCAGTACTTC.

This clone showed up just a few times. The V and J genes are TRBV19 and TRBJ1-6, with 7 bases that match TRBD1. J was trimmed by 9 bases and V by 1 base; bases with no gene match: 9. The CDR3 runs to 16 residues. Germline V lookup: CDR1 LNHDA, CDR2 SQIVND (reference sequence). The CDR3 protein is CASSIGQGVQFSPLHF. In nucleotides, the CDR3 is TGTGCCAGTAGTATAGGCCAGGGGGTTCAGTTTTCACCCCTCCACTTT.

V and J are TRBV19 and TRBJ2-1; 12 bases fit TRBD2. The CDR3 runs 14 residues. With V trimmed by 7 bases and J by 7 bases, 5 bases remained unmatched. Germline V gene data show CDR1 as LNHDA and CDR2 as SQIVND (reference sequence). The CDR3 DNA is TGTGCCAGTACTCGTACTAGCGGGGGGAATGAGCAGTTCTTC. Translation gives CASTRTSGGNEQFF. The whole variable domain, remainder taken from reference TRBV19 and TRBJ2-1, is DGGITQSPKYLFRKEGQNVTLSCEQNLNHDAMYWYRQDPGQGLRLIYYSQIVNDFQKGDIAEGYSVSREKKESFPLTVTSAQKNPTAFYLCASTRTSGGNEQFFGPGTRLTVL.

This rearrangement joins TRBV19 to TRBJ2-5, with 15 nucleotides matching TRBD2. Germline-derived CDR1 and CDR2 are LNHDA and SQIVND (reference sequence). Germline trimming cut 3 bases from V and 5 bases from J; bases unmatched to any gene: 1. The CDR3 is made up of 15 amino acids. The CDR3 sequence is CASSMGLAGGETQYF. The CDR3 DNA is TGTGCCAGTAGTATGGGACTAGCGGGGGGCGAGACCCAGTACTTC. Filled out from reference TRBV19 and TRBJ2-5, the complete variable domain reads DGGITQSPKYLFRKEGQNVTLSCEQNLNHDAMYWYRQDPGQGLRLIYYSQIVNDFQKGDIAEGYSVSREKKESFPLTVTSAQKNPTAFYLCASSMGLAGGETQYFGPGTRLLVL.

Note on this clone: Other DNA sequences in this sample translate to the same CDR3. This chain joins TRBV18 and TRBJ1-6; 7 bases map to TRBD1. This CDR3 is 14 amino acids long. Germline V gene sequence: CDR1 KGHSH, CDR2 LQKENI. V gave up 3 bases and J gave up 7 bases; unmatched junction bases: 3. CDR3 residues: CASSPEGGNSPLHF. As DNA, the CDR3 is TGTGCCAGCTCACCGGAAGGGGGCAATTCACCCCTCCACTTT.

The rearrangement links TRBV10-1 to TRBJ1-1, with 7 bases identical to TRBD1. This CDR3 comprises 13 residues. J gave up 6 bases and V 2 bases, and 3 bases lay outside the gene matches. Germline CDR1 is WNHNN and CDR2 is SYGVQD (reference sequence). CDR3: CASSETGVPEAFF. CDR3 in DNA: TGCGCCAGCAGTGAGACAGGGGTCCCTGAAGCTTTCTTT.

V and J are TRBV9 and TRBJ2-1, with 10 bases aligning to TRBD2. This CDR3 comprises 15 residues. Germline V CDR1 and CDR2: SGDLS, YYNGEE. With 4 bases clipped from V and 8 bases from J, the junction kept 9 bases outside the gene matches. In nucleotides, the CDR3 is TGTGCCAGCAGCCCTCGGGTAGCGGGGGGCCATGAGCAGTTCTTC. Translating it yields CASSPRVAGGHEQFF.

The chain employs TRBV2 and TRBJ1-2; D is perhaps TRBD1 (5 bases). This CDR3 contains 13 residues. V dropped 8 bases and J dropped 0 bases, with 10 bases sitting between them. Germline CDR1 is SNHLY and CDR2 is FYNNEI. The CDR3 sequence is CASGQMPNYGYTF. CDR3 coding DNA: TGTGCCAGCGGACAAATGCCTAACTATGGCTACACCTTC.

This chain uses TRBV30 with TRBJ2-2; D call uncertain. CDR1 and CDR2 (germline): GTSNPN, SVGIG (reference sequence). The CDR3 loop spans 13 amino acids. Deletions cut 3 bases from V and 3 bases from J, with 8 bases between. Here the CDR3 reads CAWRTTYTGELFF. CDR3 nucleotides: TGTGCCTGGAGAACTACTTACACCGGGGAGCTGTTTTTT.

The rearrangement uses TRBV5-6 and TRBJ2-5; TRBD2 agrees at 7 bases. Germline assignment: CDR1 SGHDT and CDR2 YYEEEE. J gave up 7 bases and V 5 bases, and 8 bases lay outside the gene matches. The CDR3 runs 13 residues. The CDR3 DNA reads TGTGCCAGCAGTCACGACTGGGGGGGGACCCAGTACTTC. This codes for CASSHDWGGTQYF.

The rearrangement joins TRBV4-1 to TRBJ1-5; D ambiguous. This CDR3 is built from 13 residues. Per germline, CDR1 MGHRA and CDR2 YSYEKL. Trimming took 0 bases from V and 7 from J, leaving 7 bases between them. The CDR3 reads CASSQDRWQPQHF. The CDR3 nucleotides are TGCGCCAGCAGCCAAGACAGGTGGCAGCCCCAGCATTTT.

This chain connects TRBV6-5 to TRBJ1-5; D remains unclear. The germline CDR1 and CDR2 sequences are MNHEY and SVGAGI. CDR3 length: 14 amino acids. V gave up 5 bases and J gave up 4 bases, with 12 bases separating them. DNA of the CDR3: TGTGCCAGCAGTCAGAATACCCTGAATCAGCCCCAGCATTTT. It encodes CASSQNTLNQPQHF.

On this clone: This same CDR3 is encoded by further DNA sequences in the sample. V is TRBV5-6 and J is TRBJ2-5, with a tentative D call TRBD1 (6 bases). Trimming pared 1 base from V and 5 bases from J, leaving 9 bases between. Germline V CDR1 and CDR2: SGHDT, YYEEEE. The CDR3 sequence is 13 residues long. CDR3 amino acids: CASSLSGAETQYF. The DNA for the CDR3 is TGTGCCAGCAGCTTGTCAGGGGCGGAGACCCAGTACTTC.

The V gene is TRBV5-4, the J gene TRBJ2-7; 8 bases agree with TRBD1. This CDR3 is built from 16 residues. V was clipped by 4 bases and J by 4 bases; unmatched bases: 13. Germline V gives CDR1 SGHNT, CDR2 YYREEE (reference sequence). DNA of the CDR3: TGTGCCAGCAGCCTCCCCTCCGGGACAGGATTATACGAGCAGTACTTC. Its translation: CASSLPSGTGLYEQYF.

The chain recombines TRBV9 with TRBJ2-7, with D possibly TRBD1 on 5 matching bases. V lost 4 bases and J lost 4, with 9 bases in between. Germline CDR1 and CDR2: SGDLS and YYNGEE. This CDR3 spans 12 amino acids. In nucleotides, the CDR3 is TGTGCCAGCAGCCCCCAGGGTTACGAGCAGTACTTC. This gives the protein CASSPQGYEQYF.

This chain joins TRBV30 and TRBJ1-5, with D unclear. The length of the CDR3 is 14 residues. The germline V gene encodes CDR1 GTSNPN and CDR2 SVGIG (reference sequence). Trimming cost V 1 base and J 4 bases, with 11 bases left between them. The CDR3 DNA reads as TGTGCCTGGAGTGACCTGACGGGGAATCAGCCCCAGCATTTT. Amino acid sequence: CAWSDLTGNQPQHF.

V and J are TRBV4-1 and TRBJ2-5; weak D call: TRBD1 (6 bases). Germline CDR1 MGHRA, CDR2 YSYEKL. The CDR3 extends over 14 amino acids. Deletions cut 6 bases from V and 1 base from J, with 12 bases between. CDR3 DNA sequence: TGCGCCAGCAGTCTCCGACAGGTCCAAGAGACCCAGTACTTC. This encodes CASSLRQVQETQYF.

This chain uses TRBV12-3 or TRBV12-4 with TRBJ2-3, with D maybe TRBD2 (5 bases). The CDR3 length is 13 residues. V gave up 3 bases and J gave up 6 bases, with 10 bases separating them. The CDR3 nucleotides are TGTGCCAGCAGTTTGGCTAGCTTCGATACGCAGTATTTT. Translating gives CASSLASFDTQYF.